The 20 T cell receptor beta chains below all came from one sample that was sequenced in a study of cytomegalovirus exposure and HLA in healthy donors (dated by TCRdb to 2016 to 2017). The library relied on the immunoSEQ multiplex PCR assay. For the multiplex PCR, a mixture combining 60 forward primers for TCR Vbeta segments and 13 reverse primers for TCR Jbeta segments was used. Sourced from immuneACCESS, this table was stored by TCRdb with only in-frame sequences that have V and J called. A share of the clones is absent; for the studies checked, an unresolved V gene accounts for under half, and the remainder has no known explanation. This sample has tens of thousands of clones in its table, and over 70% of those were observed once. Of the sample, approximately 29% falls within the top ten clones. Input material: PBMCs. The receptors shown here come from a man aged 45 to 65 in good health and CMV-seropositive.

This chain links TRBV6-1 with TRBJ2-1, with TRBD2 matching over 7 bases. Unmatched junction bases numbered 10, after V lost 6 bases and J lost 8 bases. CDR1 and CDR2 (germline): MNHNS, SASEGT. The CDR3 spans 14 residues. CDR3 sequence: CASSRHLAVDEQFF. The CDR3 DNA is TGTGCCAGCAGCCGCCACCTAGCGGTCGATGAGCAGTTCTTC.

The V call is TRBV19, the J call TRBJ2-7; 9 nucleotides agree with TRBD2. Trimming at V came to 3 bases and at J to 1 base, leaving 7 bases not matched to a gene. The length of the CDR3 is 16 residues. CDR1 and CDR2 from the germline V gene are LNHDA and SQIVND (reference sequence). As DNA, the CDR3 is TGTGCCAGTAGTATTAAAGCGGGAGGTAGGTCCTACGAGCAGTACTTC. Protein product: CASSIKAGGRSYEQYF.

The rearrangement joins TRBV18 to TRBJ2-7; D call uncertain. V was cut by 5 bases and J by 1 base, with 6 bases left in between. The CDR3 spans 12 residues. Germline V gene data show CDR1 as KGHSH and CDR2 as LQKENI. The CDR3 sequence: CASSSLSYEQYF. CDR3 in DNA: TGTGCCAGCTCATCCCTGTCCTACGAGCAGTACTTC.

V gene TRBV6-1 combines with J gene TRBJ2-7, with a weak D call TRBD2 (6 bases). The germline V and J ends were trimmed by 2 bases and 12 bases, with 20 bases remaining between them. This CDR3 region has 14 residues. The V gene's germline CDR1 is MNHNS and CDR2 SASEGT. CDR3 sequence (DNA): TGTGCCAGCAGTGAATTAAGTCCGGGTGCCGGGGGGTACTTC. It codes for CASSELSPGAGGYF.

Written as DNA, the CDR3 is TGCGCCAGCAGCCCTGGGACAGGGAGAAGACTGTTTTTT. The encoded protein is CASSPGTGRRLFF. This chain connects TRBV5-1 to TRBJ1-4, with 9 bases matching TRBD1. Looked up from germline, CDR1 is SGHRS and CDR2 is YFSETQ. Trimming took 4 bases from V and 13 from J; bases not matched to a gene: 8. CDR3 length: 13 amino acids.

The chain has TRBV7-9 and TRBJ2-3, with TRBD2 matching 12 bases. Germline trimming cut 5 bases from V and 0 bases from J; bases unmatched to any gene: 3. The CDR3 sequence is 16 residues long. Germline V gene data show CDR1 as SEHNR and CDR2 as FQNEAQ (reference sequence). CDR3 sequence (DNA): TGTGCCAGCAGCAGGGGGACTAGCGGGAGCACAGATACGCAGTATTTT. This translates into CASSRGTSGSTDTQYF.

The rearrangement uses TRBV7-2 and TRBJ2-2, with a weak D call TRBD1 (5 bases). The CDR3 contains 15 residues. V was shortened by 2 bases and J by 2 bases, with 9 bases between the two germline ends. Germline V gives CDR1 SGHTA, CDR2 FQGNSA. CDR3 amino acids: CASSLRQRNTGELFF. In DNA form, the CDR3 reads TGTGCCAGCAGCTTAAGACAGCGAAACACCGGGGAGCTGTTTTTT. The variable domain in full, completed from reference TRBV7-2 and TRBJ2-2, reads GAGVSQSPSNKVTEKGKDVELRCDPISGHTALYWYRQSLGQGLEFLIYFQGNSAPDKSGLPSDRFSAERTGGSVSTLTIQRTQQEDSAVYLCASSLRQRNTGELFFGEGSRLTVL.

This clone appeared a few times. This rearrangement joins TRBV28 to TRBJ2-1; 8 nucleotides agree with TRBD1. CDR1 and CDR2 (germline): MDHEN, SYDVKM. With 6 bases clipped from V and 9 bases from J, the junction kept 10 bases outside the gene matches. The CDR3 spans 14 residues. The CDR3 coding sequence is TGTGCCAGCAGACGAGGACAGGGTTGGGTTGAGCAGTTCTTC. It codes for CASRRGQGWVEQFF.

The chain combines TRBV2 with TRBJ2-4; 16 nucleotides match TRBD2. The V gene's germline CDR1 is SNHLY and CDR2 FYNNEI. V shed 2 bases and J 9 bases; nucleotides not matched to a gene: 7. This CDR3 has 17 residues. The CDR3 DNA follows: TGTGCCAGCAGTGAAAGGGGACTAGCGGGAGGGCTCGGCATTCAGTACTTC. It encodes CASSERGLAGGLGIQYF.

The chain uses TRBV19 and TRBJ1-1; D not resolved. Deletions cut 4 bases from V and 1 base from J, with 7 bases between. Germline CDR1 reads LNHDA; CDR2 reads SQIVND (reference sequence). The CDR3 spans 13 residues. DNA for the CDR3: TGTGCCAGTAGTAAAACTTCGAACACTGAAGCTTTCTTT. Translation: CASSKTSNTEAFF.

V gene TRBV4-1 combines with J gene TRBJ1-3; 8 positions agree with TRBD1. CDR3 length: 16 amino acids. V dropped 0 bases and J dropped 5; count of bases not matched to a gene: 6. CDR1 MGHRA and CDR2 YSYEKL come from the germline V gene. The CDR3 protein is CASSQDLGTGRNTIYF. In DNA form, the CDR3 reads TGCGCCAGCAGCCAAGACCTCGGGACAGGCCGAAACACCATATATTTT.

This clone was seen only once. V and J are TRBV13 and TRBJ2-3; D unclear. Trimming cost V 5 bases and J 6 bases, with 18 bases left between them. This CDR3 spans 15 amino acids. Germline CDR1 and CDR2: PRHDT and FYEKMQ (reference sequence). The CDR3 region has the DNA TGTGCCAGCAGCCCAGGTGACACGATAACCGATACGCAGTATTTT. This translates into CASSPGDTITDTQYF.

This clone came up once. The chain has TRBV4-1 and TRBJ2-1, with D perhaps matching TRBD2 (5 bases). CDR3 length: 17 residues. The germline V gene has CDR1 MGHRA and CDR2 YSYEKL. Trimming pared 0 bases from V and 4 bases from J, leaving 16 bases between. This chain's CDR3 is CASSQDPSVSVYNEQFF. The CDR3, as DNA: TGCGCCAGCAGCCAAGATCCATCAGTTAGCGTTTACAATGAGCAGTTCTTC.

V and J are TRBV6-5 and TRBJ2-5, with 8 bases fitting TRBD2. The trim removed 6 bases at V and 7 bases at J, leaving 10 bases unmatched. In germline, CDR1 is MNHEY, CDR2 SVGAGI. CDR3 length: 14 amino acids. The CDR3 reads CASRKLLAEGTQYF. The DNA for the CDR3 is TGTGCCAGCAGGAAATTACTAGCGGAGGGGACCCAGTACTTC.

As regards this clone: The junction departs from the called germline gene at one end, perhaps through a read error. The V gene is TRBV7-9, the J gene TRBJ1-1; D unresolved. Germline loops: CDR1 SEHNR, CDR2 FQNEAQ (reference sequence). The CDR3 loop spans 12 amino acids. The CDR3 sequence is CSSSYADTEAFF. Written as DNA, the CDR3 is TGTTCCAGCAGCTACGCGGACACTGAAGCTTTCTTT.

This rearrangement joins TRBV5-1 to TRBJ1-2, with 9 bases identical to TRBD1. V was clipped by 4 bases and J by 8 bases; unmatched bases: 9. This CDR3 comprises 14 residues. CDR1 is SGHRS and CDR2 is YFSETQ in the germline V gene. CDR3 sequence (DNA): TGCGCCAGCAGCCCAATACAGGGGGCGCAGGGCTACACCTTC. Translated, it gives CASSPIQGAQGYTF.

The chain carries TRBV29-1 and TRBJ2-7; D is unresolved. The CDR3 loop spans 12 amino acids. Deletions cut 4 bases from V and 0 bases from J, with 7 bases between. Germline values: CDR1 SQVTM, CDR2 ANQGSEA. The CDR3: CSVGPSSYEQYF. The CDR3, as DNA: TGCAGCGTTGGGCCTAGCTCCTACGAGCAGTACTTC.

The CDR3: CASRASGDFRYEQYF. For the CDR3, the DNA is TGCGCCAGCAGGGCTAGCGGGGACTTTCGGTACGAGCAGTACTTC. The chain couples TRBV10-2 to TRBJ2-7, with 9 bases that match TRBD2. The ends lost 6 bases at V and 4 bases at J; junction bases unmatched: 10. Germline V gives CDR1 WSHSY, CDR2 SAAADI. This CDR3 contains 15 residues.

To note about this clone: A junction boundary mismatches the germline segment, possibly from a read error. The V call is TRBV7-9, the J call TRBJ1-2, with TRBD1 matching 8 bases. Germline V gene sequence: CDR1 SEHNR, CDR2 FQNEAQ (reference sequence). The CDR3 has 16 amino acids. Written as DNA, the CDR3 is TGTTCCAGCAGCTTAGCGAGGCTCAGGGGGCCATATGGCTACACCTTC. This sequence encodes CSSSLARLRGPYGYTF.

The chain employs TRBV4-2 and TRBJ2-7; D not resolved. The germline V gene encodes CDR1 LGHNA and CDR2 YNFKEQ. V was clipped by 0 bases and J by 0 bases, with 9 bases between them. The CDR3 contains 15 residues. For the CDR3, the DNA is TGTGCCAGCAGCCAAGAAGACTTTCCCTCCTACGAGCAGTACTTC. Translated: CASSQEDFPSYEQYF.